What follows are 2 T cell receptor beta chains derived from one specimen sequenced in a study of blood T cell repertoires in COVID-19. Data came from immunoSEQ multiplex PCR; TCRdb stores just in-frame clones and leaves some out. Altogether roughly 250,000 clones are present, about 91% being singletons, with the ten largest covering 2% to 3%. The material sequenced was PBMCs or T cells enriched from blood (not recorded which). The receptor source for this set is a woman aged 25 to 45 with acute COVID-19.

The gene calls are TRBV2 and TRBJ2-7; TRBD2 agrees at 7 bases. Germline V gene data show CDR1 as SNHLY and CDR2 as FYNNEI. The CDR3 runs 16 residues. V was clipped by 8 bases and J by 1 base; unmatched bases: 14. CDR3 amino acids: CASSPAGENESYEQYF. In DNA form, the CDR3 reads TGTGCCAGCTCACCTGCGGGGGAAAACGAATCCTACGAGCAGTACTTC.

The chain couples TRBV5-4 to TRBJ1-2, with TRBD1 as a possible D gene (5 bases). The germline V gene encodes CDR1 SGHNT and CDR2 YYREEE (reference sequence). The CDR3 is made up of 13 amino acids. V lost 1 base and J lost 6, with 10 bases in between. In DNA form, the CDR3 reads TGTGCCAGCAGCTTGCAGGGTCGGGATGGCTACACCTTC. It is translated as CASSLQGRDGYTF.